One sample yielded the 6 T cell receptor beta chains listed below, sequenced in a study of OX40 agonist ivuxolimab in advanced cancers. Repertoires were generated with immunoSEQ multiplex PCR, while TCRdb's copy carries only in-frame clones and drops some. This table has about 53,000 clones, roughly nine tenths appearing once. Sample: CD4+ or CD8+ T cells sorted from blood, taken in a trial of the OX40 agonist ivuxolimab. Source of these receptors: an adult with an advanced solid tumor such as melanoma, head and neck, liver or kidney cancer.

The rearrangement joins TRBV6-1 to TRBJ2-3, with TRBD2 identical over 7 bases. The length of the CDR3 is 14 residues. V shed 5 bases and J 2 bases; nucleotides not matched to a gene: 4. Germline V lookup: CDR1 MNHNS, CDR2 SASEGT. Here the CDR3 reads CASSPGLTTDTQYF. CDR3 nucleotide sequence: TGTGCCAGCAGTCCGGGACTAACCACAGATACGCAGTATTTT.

V and J are TRBV28 and TRBJ2-5, with 7 bases fitting TRBD2. This CDR3 has 14 residues. CDR1 and CDR2 from the germline V gene are MDHEN and SYDVKM. Unmatched junction bases numbered 0, after V lost 2 bases and J lost 0 bases. The CDR3 nucleotides are TGTGCCAGCAGTTTAGGACTAGACCAAGAGACCCAGTACTTC. Translating it yields CASSLGLDQETQYF.

The V and J genes are TRBV5-4 and TRBJ1-2; maybe TRBD1 (5 bases). Germline V CDR1 and CDR2: SGHNT, YYREEE (reference sequence). V gave up 4 bases and J gave up 3 bases, with 10 bases separating them. The length of the CDR3 is 13 residues. CDR3 region: CASSQGGDYGYTF. The CDR3 bases are TGTGCCAGCAGCCAGGGAGGTGACTATGGCTACACCTTC.

The V gene is TRBV5-6, the J gene TRBJ2-1, with 8 bases fitting TRBD2. Germline-derived CDR1 and CDR2 are SGHDT and YYEEEE. V lost 2 bases, J lost 5 bases, and 6 bases stayed unmatched. The CDR3 contains 15 residues. The CDR3 DNA follows: TGTGCCAGCAGCTTTTGGAGCGGGAGCCACAATGAGCAGTTCTTC. Its translation is CASSFWSGSHNEQFF.

The chain has TRBV30 and TRBJ2-3, with TRBD1 identical over 10 bases. Germline CDR1 is GTSNPN and CDR2 is SVGIG (reference sequence). The CDR3 covers 15 residues. Trimming took 0 bases from V and 5 from J; bases not matched to a gene: 5. In DNA, the CDR3 is TGTGCCTGGAGTGTGACAGGGGGCGTTGTAGATACGCAGTATTTT. The encoded protein is CAWSVTGGVVDTQYF.

This sequence joins TRBV15 and TRBJ2-7, with 10 positions matching TRBD1. This CDR3 has 15 residues. V was clipped by 1 base and J by 1 base; unmatched bases: 1. CDR1 is LNHNV and CDR2 is YYDKDF in the germline V gene (reference sequence). Written as DNA, the CDR3 is TGTGCCACCAGCAGAGCGGGACAGGGGTCCTACGAGCAGTACTTC. It specifies CATSRAGQGSYEQYF. The complete variable domain, with remaining parts taken from reference TRBV15 and TRBJ2-7, reads DAMVIQNPRYQVTQFGKPVTLSCSQTLNHNVMYWYQQKSSQAPKLLFHYYDKDFNNEADTPDNFQSRRPNTSFCFLDIRSPGLGDTAMYLCATSRAGQGSYEQYFGPGTRLTVT.